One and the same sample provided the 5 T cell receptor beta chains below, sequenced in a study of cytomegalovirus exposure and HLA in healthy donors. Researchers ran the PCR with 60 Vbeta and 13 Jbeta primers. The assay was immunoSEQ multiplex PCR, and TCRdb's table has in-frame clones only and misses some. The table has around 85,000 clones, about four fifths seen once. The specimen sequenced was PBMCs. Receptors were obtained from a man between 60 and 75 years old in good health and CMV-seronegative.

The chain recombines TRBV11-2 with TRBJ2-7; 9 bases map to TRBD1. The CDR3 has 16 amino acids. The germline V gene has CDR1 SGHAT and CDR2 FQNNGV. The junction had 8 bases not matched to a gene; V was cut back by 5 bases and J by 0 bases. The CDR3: CASSRLGTGYSYEQYF. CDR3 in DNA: TGTGCCAGCAGCCGGCTGGGGACAGGGTACTCCTACGAGCAGTACTTC.

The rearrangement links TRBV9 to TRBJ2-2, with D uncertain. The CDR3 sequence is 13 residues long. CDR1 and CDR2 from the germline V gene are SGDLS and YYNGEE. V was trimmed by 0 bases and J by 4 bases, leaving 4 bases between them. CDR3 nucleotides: TGTGCCAGCAGCGTAGGTATCACCGGGGAGCTGTTTTTT. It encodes CASSVGITGELFF.

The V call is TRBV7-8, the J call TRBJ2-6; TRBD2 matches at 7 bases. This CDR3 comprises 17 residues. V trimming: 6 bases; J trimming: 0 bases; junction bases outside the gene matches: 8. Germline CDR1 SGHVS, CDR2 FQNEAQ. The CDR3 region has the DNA TGTGCCAGCAGGCCAAGAGCGGGGCCCTCTGGGGCCAACGTCCTGACTTTC. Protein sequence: CASRPRAGPSGANVLTF. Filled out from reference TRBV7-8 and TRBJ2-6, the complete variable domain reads GAGVSQSPRYKVAKRGQDVALRCDPISGHVSLFWYQQALGQGPEFLTYFQNEAQLDKSGLPSDRFFAERPEGSVSTLKIQRTQQEDSAVYLCASRPRAGPSGANVLTFGAGSRLTVL.

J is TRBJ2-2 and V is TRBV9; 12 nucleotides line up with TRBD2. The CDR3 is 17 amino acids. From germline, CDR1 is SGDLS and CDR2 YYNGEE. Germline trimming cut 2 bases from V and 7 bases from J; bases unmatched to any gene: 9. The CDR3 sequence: CASSVGLAGRGDGELFF. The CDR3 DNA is TGTGCCAGCAGCGTCGGACTAGCGGGGCGGGGGGACGGGGAGCTGTTTTTT.

CDR3 coding DNA: TGTGCCAGCAGCTTGCGGGACAGGGTGACGCAGTATTTT. Its protein is CASSLRDRVTQYF. V usage is TRBV5-6 and J usage is TRBJ2-3; TRBD1 aligns across 9 bases. V lost 1 base to trimming and J lost 9 bases; unmatched junction nucleotides: 3. CDR3 size: 13 residues. CDR1 SGHDT and CDR2 YYEEEE come from the germline V gene.